This T cell receptor (beta chain) was sequenced in a study of T cells in women clearing cervical HPV infection. The overall study: HLA type stays a possible confounder, typing being limited.

A word on this clone: Read sequence stops 3 residues before the CDR3 end, and the germline J gene provides the missing end.

This CDR3 is built from 13 residues. Trimming shortened V by 1 base and J by 7 bases, and 8 bases separated the two germline ends. Germline V gene data show CDR1 as SGHTA and CDR2 as FQGNSA. The table came from immunoSEQ multiplex PCR; TCRdb's copy has only in-frame clones and leaves some out. The sample totals 40,000 to 60,000 clones. Sequencing was done on a sample of blood buffy coat. This sequence originates from a woman aged 18 to 75 with a cervical HPV16 infection that either progressed to CIN3+ or cleared (not recorded which). The chain couples TRBV7-2 to TRBJ2-1, with D possibly matching TRBD2 (6 bases). The CDR3 bases that were read are TGTGCCAGCAGCTTAGGGGCGGGGAATGAG. Protein: CASSLGAGNE. From start to end, the CDR3 is CASSLGAGNEQFF.